Sequencing of this T cell receptor (beta chain) was carried out in a study of technical replicates of blood from a handful of donors. Here immunoSEQ multiplex PCR was the method, and the copy in TCRdb shows in-frame clones only, minus some. The table has fewer than 90,000 clones, around 94% seen once; the top ten hold 0.25%. The CDR3 contains 13 residues. V was trimmed by 9 bases and J by 2 bases, leaving 14 bases between them. Germline CDR1 and CDR2: MDHEN and SYDVKM. Material for sequencing was T cells isolated from PBMCs. The clonotype comes from a human donor in good health. The rearrangement links TRBV28 to TRBJ2-7, with D possibly matching TRBD2 (5 bases). CDR3 bases: TGTGCCAGTCGCGTAGGGAGAACCTACGAGCAGTACTTC. This sequence encodes CASRVGRTYEQYF.